The clone carrying this T cell receptor beta chain was detected only a few times. Its antigen is not known. The data derive from a study of Graves' ophthalmopathy and Graves' hyperthyroidism. Study-level points and caveats: Also, most clonotypes expanded in the thyroid above 0.001 frequency appeared in blood. The model predicted progression of ophthalmopathy with a sensitivity of roughly 71%, and its specificity was 72% to 80%.

RNA transcripts were the template, and TCR beta CDR3 regions were amplified from them. A first-round RT-PCR used HTBI primers, followed by a second-round multiplex PCR. One entry per CDR3 protein, called by TCRdb with MiXCR from the multiplex PCR reads. The data contain 560,000 or so distinct CDR3 sequences, under 45% of them singletons. V lost 5 bases to trimming and J lost 0 bases, with 10 bases between them. The length of the CDR3 is 15 residues. Germline CDR1 reads MNHNS; CDR2 reads SASEGT. If patients had other autoimmune diseases, uncontrolled infections, pregnancy or lactation, they were excluded.

The clonotype originates from an adult man with Graves' hyperthyroidism. Source material: peripheral blood or thyroid tissue (not recorded which). The genes are TRBV6-1 and TRBJ1-4; D unclear. CDR3 bases: TGTGCCAGCAGTCCGGGAATAGCAACTAATGAAAAACTGTTTTTT. Protein: CASSPGIATNEKLFF.